The rows below give T cell receptor beta chains drawn from one sample of a study of T cells in Graves' hyperthyroidism and ophthalmopathy. TCRdb independently ran MiXCR on the multiplex PCR reads; one entry per CDR3 protein. The table has around 610,000 distinct CDR3 sequences, approximately 14% seen once. Specimen: blood. The receptors originated from a woman in her 40s with Graves' ophthalmopathy. Each CDR3 is given without its conserved first and last residue.

ASSIMYTAGLAGVEETQY	TRBV27	TRBJ2-5
ASSFGTGGAHGYT	TRBV7-9	TRBJ1-2
ASSLVSGGAWANVLT	TRBV11-1	TRBJ2-6
SATTAGYGYT	TRBV20-1	TRBJ1-2
ASSQETGITEAF	TRBV4-1	TRBJ1-1
ASSPIRDRGGGYT	TRBV7-2	TRBJ1-2
ASSLELAGVYEQY	TRBV5-1	TRBJ2-7
ASSGDKAGANVLT	TRBV6-1	TRBJ2-6
ASSPRDSFTYYGYT	TRBV28	TRBJ1-2
ASSLVGLAGAKNIQY	TRBV12-3/TRBV12-4	TRBJ2-4
ASTAGTGLTYEQY	TRBV19	TRBJ2-7
SVPRLGAGEQY	TRBV29-1	TRBJ2-7
ASAGGASNQPQH	TRBV9	TRBJ1-5
ASSLDRGLSYYGYT	TRBV28	TRBJ1-2
ASSQGHGDEQF	TRBV14	TRBJ2-1
ASEGLAADTQETQY	TRBV6-4	TRBJ2-5
ASSSGTGSAKNIQY	TRBV7-9	TRBJ2-4
ASKGLAESKGPD	TRBV2	TRBJ2-5
ATSLGLDYGYT	TRBV15	TRBJ1-2
ASSPDGFAEAF	TRBV7-9	TRBJ1-1
ASSVGLAGAFKY	TRBV7-2	TRBJ2-7
ASSLDSWDRGRKPNYGYT	TRBV11-2	TRBJ1-2
AISVGREGYEQY	TRBV10-3	TRBJ2-7
ASSYSAEGADTQY	TRBV6-5	TRBJ2-3
ASLTGQGGGGYGYT	TRBV12-3/TRBV12-4	TRBJ1-2